The rows below give T cell receptor beta chains drawn from one sample of a study of control samples from healthy donors and cancer patients. Some clones are missing from TCRdb's copy, which holds only in-frame ones; the method was immunoSEQ multiplex PCR. In the table there are approximately 140,000 clones, 88% of which are singletons. Sequenced input: blood. The receptors stem from a woman in her 30s in good health. The CDR3 runs from the conserved cysteine through the conserved F or W. The order of the fields is V gene, D gene, CDR3 protein. D genes are given only for firm matches.

>TRBV5-1|-
CASTQMTGSYEQYF
>TRBV6-2/TRBV6-3|TRBD1
CASSTPGTANYGYTF
>TRBV2|-
CASRQKGDTQYF
>TRBV5-1|TRBD2
CASSLVAGNGLNEQFF
>TRBV6-4|TRBD2
CASSEGWPSGSNWETQYF
>TRBV19|-
CASSLGMSSYNEQFF
>TRBV3-1/TRBV3-2|-
CASGTSHGDTQYF
>TRBV25-1|-
CASSEGSPPLHF
>TRBV19|-
CASSLRPDDEQFF
>TRBV16|-
CASSQRGDSPLHF
>TRBV7-3|TRBD1
CASSLGTPGQGQETQYF
>TRBV5-1|TRBD2
CASSPEVREASYEQYF
>TRBV28|-
CAISPVGRIFQPQHF
>TRBV24-1|-
CATSDPAVGDSNQPQHF
>TRBV18|-
CASSPLGGLVAFF
>TRBV5-5|-
CASSLGTVNYGYTF
>TRBV6-5|-
CASILEAENTGELFF
>TRBV6-2/TRBV6-3|-
CASSYGQNYGYTF
>TRBV7-2|-
CASRDPGGNQPQHF
>TRBV7-9|TRBD2
CASSPTGTSGSSSYNEQFF
>TRBV4-1|TRBD1
CASSQDGTGDEKLFF
>TRBV2|TRBD2
CASSKSGRGYEQYF
>TRBV4-2|-
CASSQGLLTASYEQYF
>TRBV3-1/TRBV3-2|TRBD2
CASSPGTSGRAPETQYF
>TRBV6-6|TRBD1
CASSRQGNWVNTEAFF
>TRBV19|-
CASTLAQGSLNTGELFF
>TRBV18|-
CASSPGLNQPQHF
>TRBV5-5|-
CASSLVVYRATEAFF
>TRBV18|-
CASSLDKTEAFF
>TRBV5-3|-
CARSLAIWGGLNYGYTF
>TRBV7-6|TRBD1
CASSWDRGPEQYF
>TRBV6-5|TRBD2
CASPPGLDQETQYF
>TRBV5-4|-
CASSLAGINEKLFF
>TRBV4-2|TRBD2
CASSPLAGGIDEQYF
>TRBV7-3|-
CASTNLGGTDTQYF
>TRBV18|TRBD1
CASSVQGASNQPQHF
>TRBV7-4|-
CASSLVGGGNYGYTF
>TRBV21-1|-
CASILSGVSPLHF
>TRBV3-1/TRBV3-2|TRBD2
CASTGTTTYTGELFF
>TRBV5-1|-
CASSLEADYNEQFF
>TRBV11-2|-
CASSGKGQLNTEAFF
>TRBV19|TRBD1
CASSIGTGNEKLFF
>TRBV5-1|-
CASSSPGLPTDTQYF
>TRBV27|-
CASSRTGVVWEQYF
>TRBV27|TRBD1
CASSLGVDRVNQPQHF
>TRBV2|-
CASSGIQGPQHF
>TRBV15|-
CATSRDLSSGRDYNSPLHF
>TRBV5-4|TRBD1
CASSLDRGANTGELFF
>TRBV29-1|TRBD2
CSGKSLAGGRGDTQYF
>TRBV3-1/TRBV3-2|TRBD2
CASSQSGLAEPYEQYF
>TRBV5-1|-
CASSTVLAGNTEAFF
>TRBV14|-
CASSQQQGYTDTQYF